This entry lists 32 T cell receptor beta chains sequenced from one sample in a study of T and B cells in COVID-19 patients. BIOMED2 TRB-A/B primer pools were used in multiplex TRB PCR. TCRdb re-derived calls from the multiplex PCR reads in MiXCR, one entry per CDR3 protein. Of tens of thousands of distinct CDR3 sequences in the sample, approximately 32% were seen once. Each TRB amplification used roughly 250-550 ng of genomic DNA from blood. The source material was blood. Source of these receptors: a human donor who had recovered from COVID-19.

Regarding this clonotype: The CDR3 does not close with the conserved phenylalanine or tryptophan, likely indicating a read error. The chain combines TRBV4-2 with TRBJ2-7; D is perhaps TRBD2 (5 bases). Trimming left V 1 base short and J 0 bases short, with 10 bases between. CDR3 length: 15 amino acids. The V gene's germline CDR1 is LGHNA and CDR2 YNFKEQ. This CDR3 is CASSQAVGLSYEQYL. CDR3 sequence (DNA): TGTGCCAGCAGCCAAGCGGTCGGACTCTCCTACGAGCAGTACCTC.

V and J are TRBV5-1 and TRBJ2-3, with a weak D call TRBD2 (7 bases). Per the germline V gene, CDR1 is SGHRS and CDR2 is YFSETQ. This CDR3 contains 11 residues. V lost 4 bases, J lost 13 bases, and 13 bases lay in between. The CDR3 sequence: CASSPGGSEYF. Here the CDR3 DNA reads TGCGCCAGCAGCCCGGGGGGCAGCGAGTATTTT.

The sample holds a few counts of this clonotype. The CDR3 DNA is TGTGCCAGCAGTACCGCTAACTATGGCTACACCTTC. Protein sequence: CASSTANYGYTF. J is TRBJ1-2 and V is TRBV6-2 or TRBV6-3; the D is unclear. V gave up 5 bases and J gave up 0 bases, with 4 bases separating them. Germline V CDR1 and CDR2: MNHEY, SVGEGT. CDR3 size: 12 residues.

This clonotype came up a few times. In DNA, the CDR3 is TGTGCCAGCAGTTCGGGGGGGCGAGGAAACACCATATATTTT. Encoded protein: CASSSGGRGNTIYF. V is TRBV6-5 and J is TRBJ1-3; weak D call: TRBD1 (6 bases). The length of the CDR3 is 14 residues. Germline V gene lookup returns CDR1 MNHEY and CDR2 SVGAGI. Trimming took 4 bases from V and 4 from J, leaving 11 bases between them.

The chain is built from TRBV20-1 and TRBJ1-5, with D unresolved. V lost 3 bases and J lost 0, with 6 bases in between. The CDR3 consists of 13 residues. Germline V CDR1 and CDR2: DFQATT, SNEGSKA (reference sequence). CDR3 amino acids: CSARKFSNQPQHF. CDR3 sequence (DNA): TGCAGTGCTAGGAAGTTTAGCAATCAGCCCCAGCATTTT.

This clonotype has just a few counts. This sequence joins TRBV7-6 and TRBJ2-5, with D perhaps TRBD1 (6 bases). Trimming removed 3 bases from V and 7 bases from J, with 12 bases in between. The length of the CDR3 is 13 residues. Germline V gives CDR1 SGHVS, CDR2 FNYEAQ. This chain's CDR3 is CASSLSGVGTQYF. In DNA form, the CDR3 reads TGTGCCAGCAGCTTGTCAGGGGTCGGGACCCAGTACTTC.

This clonotype has a handful of counts. This sequence joins TRBV6-2 or TRBV6-3 and TRBJ2-3, with D hard to call. CDR1 is MNHEY, CDR2 SVGEGT, per germline. V lost 5 bases and J 2 bases, leaving 14 bases between the germline ends. The CDR3 covers 15 residues. This CDR3 reads CASSPPSLHTDTQYF. The DNA of the CDR3 is TGTGCCAGCAGTCCCCCCTCTCTCCACACAGATACGCAGTATTTT.

This clonotype was observed a few times. V is TRBV6-2 or TRBV6-3 and J is TRBJ2-6; no firm D call. V was pared by 2 bases and J by 0 bases, with 5 bases between. CDR3 length: 15 amino acids. Germline lookup yields CDR1 MNHEY and CDR2 SVGEGT. In nucleotides, the CDR3 is TGTGCCAGCAGTTACAGTACCTCTGGGGCCAACGTCCTGACTTTC. Translating it yields CASSYSTSGANVLTF.

This clonotype has just a few counts. The chain employs TRBV5-4 and TRBJ2-7; maybe TRBD2 (6 bases). This CDR3 has 14 amino acids. Deletions cut 0 bases from V and 6 bases from J, with 13 bases between. Germline V gene lookup returns CDR1 SGHNT and CDR2 YYREEE (reference sequence). In DNA form, the CDR3 reads TGTGCCAGCAGCTTGGTGGGCGGAGGGGTCGAGCAGTACTTC. Translated: CASSLVGGGVEQYF.

This clonotype is labeled as medium-sized. The chain has TRBV11-1 and TRBJ2-7, with 7 bases matching TRBD1. The CDR3 is 15 amino acids. Germline CDR1 and CDR2: SGHAT and FQDESV (reference sequence). Trimming removed 4 bases from V and 2 bases from J; junction bases left unmatched: 8. The CDR3 here is CASSSEAGTAYEQYF. The CDR3 DNA follows: TGTGCCAGCAGCTCTGAGGCAGGGACAGCCTACGAGCAGTACTTC.

This clonotype was seen only a few times. The chain links TRBV7-2 to TRBJ2-7, with 9 bases lining up with TRBD1. J gave up 5 bases and V 6 bases, and 5 bases lay outside the gene matches. CDR1 is SGHTA and CDR2 is FQGNSA in the germline V gene. The CDR3 contains 13 residues. CDR3 DNA: TGTGCCAGCAGTTTGGACAGGGGAGACGAGCAGTACTTC. This encodes CASSLDRGDEQYF.

This clonotype was counted only a few times. The V gene is TRBV27, the J gene TRBJ1-2; D not resolved. V was pared by 5 bases and J by 2 bases, with 12 bases between. Germline lookup yields CDR1 MNHEY and CDR2 SMNVEV (reference sequence). CDR3 length equals 14 residues. Here the CDR3 DNA reads TGTGCCAGCAGTCCCCGGGCGGGGAACTATGGCTACACCTTC. It yields the protein CASSPRAGNYGYTF.

V usage is TRBV10-3 and J usage is TRBJ2-3, with a tentative D call TRBD2 (5 bases). Trimming took off 4 bases at V and 7 bases at J, with 6 bases between the two ends. CDR1 and CDR2 (germline): ENHRY, SYGVKD. The CDR3 is made up of 11 amino acids. This CDR3 is CAISAGNTQYF. In nucleotides, the CDR3 is TGTGCCATCAGTGCGGGGAATACGCAGTATTTT.

This clonotype has more than one count but fewer than ten. J is TRBJ1-1 and V is TRBV7-9; D gene unclear. Trimming removed 5 bases at V and 5 bases at J, with 12 bases between. CDR1 is SEHNR, CDR2 FQNEAQ, per germline (reference sequence). CDR3 size: 13 residues. In DNA, the CDR3 is TGTGCCAGCAGCCCAATCCCAGAGACTGAAGCTTTCTTT. This codes for CASSPIPETEAFF.

The chain combines TRBV20-1 with TRBJ2-7, with 13 positions matching TRBD2. Germline CDR1 reads DFQATT; CDR2 reads SNEGSKA (reference sequence). Trimming cost V 3 bases and J 2 bases; bases outside gene matches: 7. CDR3 size: 16 residues. CDR3 protein: CSARGRTSGGAYEQYF. The CDR3 DNA follows: TGCAGTGCTAGGGGTCGAACTAGCGGGGGGGCCTACGAGCAGTACTTC.

The table lists this clonotype with a few counts. The genes are TRBV10-3 and TRBJ1-6; tentative D call: TRBD1 (6 bases). The length of the CDR3 is 15 residues. Trimming shortened V by 7 bases and J by 4 bases, and 14 bases separated the two germline ends. Germline loops: CDR1 ENHRY, CDR2 SYGVKD. The chain's CDR3 is CAITEGDIYNSPLHF. CDR3 coding DNA: TGTGCCATCACCGAAGGGGACATATATAATTCACCCCTCCACTTT.

This clonotype was counted a few times. The rearrangement uses TRBV7-2 and TRBJ1-6, with TRBD1 matching 8 bases. V lost 5 bases, J lost 9 bases, and 9 bases stayed unmatched. This CDR3 is built from 15 residues. CDR1 is SGHTA and CDR2 is FQGNSA in the germline V gene. Written as DNA, the CDR3 is TGTGCCAGCAGCCCGACAGGGGCAGGGGTTTCACCCCTCCACTTT. Amino acids: CASSPTGAGVSPLHF.

This clonotype was recorded at least ten times. The V call is TRBV19, the J call TRBJ1-4; the D is unclear. The CDR3 is 16 residues long. CDR1 and CDR2 (germline): LNHDA, SQIVND (reference sequence). Trimming pared 6 bases from V and 5 bases from J, leaving 19 bases between. CDR3 DNA sequence: TGTGCCAGTAGCAACCTACTCGGGCAGAGAAATGAAAAACTGTTTTTT. Amino acids: CASSNLLGQRNEKLFF.

By proportion, this clonotype is medium-sized (0.01 to 0.1%). The V call is TRBV19, the J call TRBJ1-6, with TRBD1 as a possible D gene (5 bases). Germline assignment: CDR1 LNHDA and CDR2 SQIVND (reference sequence). The CDR3 spans 14 residues. V lost 10 bases and J lost 6, with 16 bases in between. The CDR3 bases are TGTGCCACCAAAGGGAGGGACCTTAATTCACCCCTCCACTTT. Amino acids: CATKGRDLNSPLHF.

This clonotype was counted at least ten times. A junction boundary mismatches the germline segment, possibly from a read error. The rearrangement uses TRBV12-3 or TRBV12-4 and TRBJ2-1; 10 bases fit TRBD2. This CDR3 has 15 residues. In nucleotides, the CDR3 is TGTGCCAGCAGTGTAGCGGGAGGCTATTCCAATGAGCAGTTCTTC. It codes for CASSVAGGYSNEQFF.

This clonotype was detected a few times. The chain uses TRBV4-2 and TRBJ2-1, with D maybe TRBD2 (5 bases). The V end lost 3 bases, the J end lost 8 bases, and 11 bases lay between the germline ends. Germline-derived CDR1 and CDR2 are LGHNA and YNFKEQ. The CDR3 sequence is 13 residues long. CDR3 amino acids: CASSHQAGDEQFF. In DNA, the CDR3 is TGTGCCAGCAGCCACCAGGCCGGGGATGAGCAGTTCTTC.

This clonotype appeared a few times. The V and J genes are TRBV6-2 or TRBV6-3 and TRBJ2-7; no reliable D call. In germline, CDR1 is MNHEY, CDR2 SVGEGT. The CDR3 extends over 15 amino acids. Trimming pared 7 bases from V and 0 bases from J, leaving 16 bases between. In DNA, the CDR3 is TGTGCCAGCAACCATCGGCAACTCTTCTCCTACGAGCAGTACTTC. This codes for CASNHRQLFSYEQYF.

This clonotype is medium-sized. CDR3 amino acids: CASSMGQGYGYTF. As DNA, the CDR3 is TGTGCCAGTAGTATGGGACAGGGCTATGGCTACACCTTC. J is TRBJ1-2 and V is TRBV19; the match to TRBD1 covers 9 bases. Germline V gene lookup returns CDR1 LNHDA and CDR2 SQIVND (reference sequence). The CDR3 is 13 amino acids. With V trimmed by 3 bases and J by 4 bases, 0 bases remained unmatched.

The sample holds a few counts of this clonotype. The chain recombines TRBV18 with TRBJ2-1; 10 nucleotides agree with TRBD2. The junction had 9 bases not matched to a gene; V was cut back by 3 bases and J by 7 bases. The CDR3 sequence is 16 residues long. Germline V gene data show CDR1 as KGHSH and CDR2 as LQKENI. The CDR3 DNA follows: TGTGCCAGCTCACCGGGTGGGCTAGCGGGAGTAAATGAGCAGTTCTTC. This codes for CASSPGGLAGVNEQFF.

The chain joins TRBV7-9 to TRBJ1-3; 8 bases map to TRBD1. CDR1 and CDR2 from the germline V gene are SEHNR and FQNEAQ (reference sequence). The CDR3 runs to 17 residues. The trim removed 5 bases at V and 4 bases at J, leaving 13 bases unmatched. As DNA, the CDR3 is TGTGCCAGCAGCCCAAATCTTTCCAGGGGGCCAGGAAACACCATATATTTT. Protein sequence: CASSPNLSRGPGNTIYF.

There are a few counts of this clonotype. The CDR3 coding sequence is TGTGCCAGCAGCGACGGACAGGGGACCTACAATGAGCAGTTCTTC. Translated: CASSDGQGTYNEQFF. The chain is built from TRBV5-4 and TRBJ2-1; 9 bases agree with TRBD1. CDR1 and CDR2 (germline): SGHNT, YYREEE (reference sequence). The CDR3 is 15 residues long. Germline trimming cut 4 bases from V and 2 bases from J; bases unmatched to any gene: 4.

The V and J genes are TRBV19 and TRBJ1-1; 9 nucleotides line up with TRBD1. Germline lookup yields CDR1 LNHDA and CDR2 SQIVND (reference sequence). V lost 7 bases and J lost 5; bases outside the gene matches: 8. This CDR3 comprises 14 residues. CDR3: CASMRDREGTEAFF. CDR3 nucleotide sequence: TGTGCCAGTATGCGGGACAGGGAGGGGACTGAAGCTTTCTTT.

The chain employs TRBV20-1 and TRBJ2-7; TRBD2 matches at 8 bases. V gave up 1 base and J gave up 2 bases; unmatched junction bases: 4. The CDR3 is 14 residues long. Looked up from germline, CDR1 is DFQATT and CDR2 is SNEGSKA (reference sequence). The CDR3 spells CSARGTSLTYEQYF. The DNA of the CDR3 is TGCAGTGCTAGAGGGACTAGCTTAACCTACGAGCAGTACTTC.

DNA for the CDR3: TGTGCCAGCAGCCAATCAGGGGCAGACTACGAGCAGTACTTC. Translation: CASSQSGADYEQYF. The chain employs TRBV4-2 and TRBJ2-7; a weak D match, TRBD1 (6 bases). Germline assignment: CDR1 LGHNA and CDR2 YNFKEQ. V dropped 2 bases and J dropped 3 bases, with 11 bases sitting between them. The CDR3 sequence is 14 residues long.

This chain joins TRBV7-9 and TRBJ1-2; weak D call: TRBD1 (6 bases). Trimming shortened V by 2 bases and J by 2 bases, and 18 bases separated the two germline ends. CDR1 and CDR2 (germline): SEHNR, FQNEAQ (reference sequence). The CDR3 length is 17 residues. The CDR3 region is CASSLSSPVDSNYGYTF. CDR3 nucleotides: TGTGCCAGCAGCTTAAGTTCCCCCGTGGACAGCAACTATGGCTACACCTTC.

The V call is TRBV18, the J call TRBJ1-2; D may be TRBD1 (5 bases). In germline, CDR1 is KGHSH, CDR2 LQKENI. V lost 4 bases and J lost 8, with 14 bases in between. The CDR3 sequence is 13 residues long. The CDR3 DNA follows: TGTGCCAGCTCACTCGGACAAGTGCACGGCTACACCTTC. Translated: CASSLGQVHGYTF.

This clonotype was found many times. The CDR3 spells CASSTQGGNQPQHF. The CDR3 DNA is TGTGCCAGTAGTACCCAGGGTGGCAATCAGCCCCAGCATTTT. This chain uses TRBV19 with TRBJ1-5; the D gene is possibly TRBD1 (5 bases). The germline CDR1 and CDR2 sequences are LNHDA and SQIVND (reference sequence). The CDR3 extends over 14 amino acids. V lost 4 bases to trimming and J lost 2 bases, with 9 bases between them.